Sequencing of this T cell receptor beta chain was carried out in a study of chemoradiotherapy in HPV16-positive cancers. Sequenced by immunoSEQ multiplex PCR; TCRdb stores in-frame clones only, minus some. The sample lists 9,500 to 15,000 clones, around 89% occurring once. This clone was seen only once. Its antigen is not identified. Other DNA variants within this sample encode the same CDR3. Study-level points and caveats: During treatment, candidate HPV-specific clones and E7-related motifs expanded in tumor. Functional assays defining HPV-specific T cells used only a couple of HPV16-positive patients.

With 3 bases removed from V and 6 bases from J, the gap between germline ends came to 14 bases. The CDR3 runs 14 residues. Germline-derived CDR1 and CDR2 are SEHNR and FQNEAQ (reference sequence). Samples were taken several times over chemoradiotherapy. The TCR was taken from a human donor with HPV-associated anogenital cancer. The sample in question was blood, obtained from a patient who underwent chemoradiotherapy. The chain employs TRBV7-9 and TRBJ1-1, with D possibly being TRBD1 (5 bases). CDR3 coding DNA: TGTGCCAGCAGCTTGGGGGGTCTCGGCGCTGAAGCTTTCTTT. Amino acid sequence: CASSLGGLGAEAFF.